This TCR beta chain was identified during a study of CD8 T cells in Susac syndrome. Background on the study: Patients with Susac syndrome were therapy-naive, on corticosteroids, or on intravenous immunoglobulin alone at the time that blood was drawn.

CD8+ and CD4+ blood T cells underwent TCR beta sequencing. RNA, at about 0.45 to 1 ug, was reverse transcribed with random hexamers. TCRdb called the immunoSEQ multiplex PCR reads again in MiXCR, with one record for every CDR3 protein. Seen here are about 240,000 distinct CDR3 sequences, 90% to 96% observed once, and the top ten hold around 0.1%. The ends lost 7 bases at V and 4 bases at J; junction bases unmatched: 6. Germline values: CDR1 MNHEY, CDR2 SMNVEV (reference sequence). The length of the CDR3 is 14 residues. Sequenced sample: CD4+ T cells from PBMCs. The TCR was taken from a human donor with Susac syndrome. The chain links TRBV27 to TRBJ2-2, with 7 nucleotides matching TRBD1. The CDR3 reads CASIRQGPTGELFF. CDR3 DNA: TGTGCCAGCATTAGACAGGGACCCACCGGGGAGCTGTTTTTT.